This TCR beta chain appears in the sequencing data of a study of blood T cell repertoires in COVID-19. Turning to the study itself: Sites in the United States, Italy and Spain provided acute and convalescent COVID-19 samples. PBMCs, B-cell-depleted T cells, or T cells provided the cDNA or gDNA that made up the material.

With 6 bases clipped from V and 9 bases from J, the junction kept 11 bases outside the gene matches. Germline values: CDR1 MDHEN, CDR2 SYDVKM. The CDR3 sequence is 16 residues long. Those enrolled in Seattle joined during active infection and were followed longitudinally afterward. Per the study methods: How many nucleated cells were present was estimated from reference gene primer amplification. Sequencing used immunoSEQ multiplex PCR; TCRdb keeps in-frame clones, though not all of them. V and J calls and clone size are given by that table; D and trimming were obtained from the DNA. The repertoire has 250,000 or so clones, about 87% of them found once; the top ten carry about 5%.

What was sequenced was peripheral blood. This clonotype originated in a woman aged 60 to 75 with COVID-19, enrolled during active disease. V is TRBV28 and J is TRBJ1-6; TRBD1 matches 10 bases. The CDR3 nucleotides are TGTGCCAGCAGCAGGCTGACAGGGGGCTCAATTTCACCCCTCCACTTT. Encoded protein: CASSRLTGGSISPLHF.